Listed below are T cell receptor beta chains from one sample, sequenced in a study of blood T cells in healthy people across ages. TCRdb fed the 5' RACE reads into MiXCR, producing one record per CDR3 protein. Altogether some 1.7 million distinct CDR3 sequences are present, approximately 30% being singletons, with the ten largest covering 7% to 9%. Sample: blood. The receptors stem from a woman aged 25 to 39 in good health. Each CDR3 is given with its conserved first and last residue. The D gene is left open where the match is weak. The size field is filled for only some rows; it gives once, few, many or a size class.

V	D	size	J	CDR3	DNA
TRBV20-1	TRBD1	few	TRBJ1-4	CSARDQWGQGEKLFF	TGCAGTGCTAGAGATCAGTGGGGACAGGGAGAAAAACTGTTTTTT
TRBV20-1	TRBD1	NA	TRBJ2-6	CSASHRDRGRSGANVLTF	TGCAGTGCTTCTCACAGGGACAGGGGGCGATCTGGGGCCAACGTCCTGACTTTC
TRBV5-1	TRBD1	NA	TRBJ2-5	CASKDRVETQYF	TGCGCCAGCAAAGACAGGGTCGAGACCCAGTACTTC
TRBV6-2/TRBV6-3	TRBD1	NA	TRBJ2-7	CASERTHTTGERYEQYF	TGTGCCAGCGAGAGGACCCACACAACAGGGGAGAGGTACGAGCAGTACTTC
TRBV20-1	NA	NA	TRBJ2-3	CSARILVTQYF	TGCAGTGCTAGAATTCTCGTTACGCAGTATTTT
TRBV7-8	NA	few	TRBJ1-2	CASSLVGGLGYTF	TGTGCCAGCAGCTTAGTGGGTGGTCTCGGCTACACCTTC
TRBV27	NA	few	TRBJ2-7	CASGRSEQYF	TGTGCCAGCGGGCGGAGTGAGCAGTACTTC
TRBV29-1	NA	NA	TRBJ2-1	CSGTGHLGLNEQFF	TGCAGCGGCACTGGACACCTGGGCCTCAATGAGCAGTTCTTC
TRBV28	TRBD1	many	TRBJ1-2	CASSLLDRDGYTF	TGTGCCAGCAGTTTGTTGGACAGGGATGGCTACACCTTC
TRBV5-1	TRBD2	few	TRBJ2-1	CASSSYLISGSIVEQFF	TGCGCCAGCAGCTCCTACCTCATTAGCGGGAGTATCGTTGAGCAGTTCTTC
TRBV20-1	NA	NA	TRBJ2-1	CSAQTGTANEQFF	TGCAGTGCCCAGACAGGGACTGCTAATGAGCAGTTCTTC
TRBV20-1	NA	NA	TRBJ2-7	CSARDRGRGRGYEQYF	TGCAGTGCTAGAGATCGGGGCAGGGGCCGCGGCTACGAGCAGTACTTC
TRBV20-1	TRBD2	NA	TRBJ2-3	CSAPEGGRIADTQYF	TGCAGTGCCCCGGAGGGCGGGAGAATCGCAGATACGCAGTATTTT
TRBV5-1	NA	NA	TRBJ2-3	CASSPYISRGADTQYF	TGCGCCAGCAGCCCGTACATTAGCAGAGGGGCAGATACGCAGTATTTT
TRBV19	NA	NA	TRBJ2-5	CASSGMAAFKETQYF	TGTGCCAGTAGTGGAATGGCAGCATTTAAAGAGACCCAGTACTTC
TRBV29-1	NA	NA	TRBJ2-7	CSVEGDYGYEQYF	TGCAGCGTTGAAGGCGACTACGGCTACGAGCAGTACTTC
TRBV2	NA	NA	TRBJ2-3	CASSGPQGTDTQYF	TGTGCCAGCAGTGGGCCCCAAGGCACAGATACGCAGTATTTT
TRBV29-1	TRBD1	NA	TRBJ2-7	CSVNRGTTGEQYF	TGCAGCGTTAACAGGGGTACTACCGGCGAGCAGTACTTC
TRBV6-1	NA	many	TRBJ2-1	CASRRDEQFF	TGTGCCAGCAGGAGGGATGAGCAGTTCTTC
TRBV7-6	NA	few	TRBJ1-4	CASSEGGVREKLFF	TGTGCCAGCAGCGAAGGTGGGGTTAGAGAAAAACTGTTTTTT
TRBV20-1	NA	many	TRBJ2-5	CSATEFADGKTQYF	TGCAGTGCTACCGAATTCGCGGACGGGAAGACCCAGTACTTC
TRBV2	NA	few	TRBJ2-1	CASSEARSRGEQFF	TGTGCCAGCAGTGAAGCGCGGTCGCGCGGGGAGCAGTTCTTC
TRBV7-2	TRBD2	many	TRBJ2-5	CASSSRTSGSRETQYF	TGTGCCAGCAGCTCCCGGACTAGCGGGAGTAGGGAGACCCAGTACTTC
TRBV10-2	NA	NA	TRBJ2-1	CASCNGGNNEQFF	TGCGCCAGCTGTAACGGGGGTAACAATGAGCAGTTCTTC
TRBV7-9	NA	NA	TRBJ2-7	CASNREGNEQYF	TGTGCCAGCAACAGGGAAGGTAACGAGCAGTACTTC
TRBV5-6	NA	NA	TRBJ2-7	CASNQAGTLAYEQYF	TGTGCCAGCAACCAGGCCGGGACGCTCGCGTACGAGCAGTACTTC